The rows below give T cell receptor beta chains drawn from one sample of a study of blood T cell repertoires in COVID-19. The data were produced by immunoSEQ multiplex PCR, yet TCRdb's version contains in-frame clones alone and is incomplete. The data show about 110,000 clones, 80% to 85% seen once. The source material was peripheral blood. These receptors were taken from a woman older than 75 with acute or convalescent COVID-19. The CDR3 runs from the conserved cysteine through the conserved F or W. A D gene is named only where the DNA matches it firmly. The listing skips clone size in some rows; elsewhere it reads once, few, many or a size class.

>-|TRBV5-4|TRBJ2-5|TRBD2
TGTGCCAGCAGCTTGTTGCTAGCGGGGGGAGAGACCCAGTACTTC
CASSLLLAGGETQYF
>-|TRBV27|TRBJ1-2|TRBD1
TGTGCCAGCAGTCGCCTGACAGGGGCTAACTATGGCTACACCTTC
CASSRLTGANYGYTF
>-|TRBV5-1|TRBJ2-3|-
TGCGCCAGCAGTAGGTCAGGGGGCACAGATACGCAGTATTTT
CASSRSGGTDTQYF
>-|TRBV5-5|TRBJ1-3|-
TGTGCCAGCAGCTTGACCCCCCGGGGAAACACCATATATTTT
CASSLTPRGNTIYF
>-|TRBV18|TRBJ1-4|-
TGTGCCAGCTCACCAAGGGAGTCTAATGAAAAACTGTTTTTT
CASSPRESNEKLFF
>-|TRBV4-1|TRBJ1-6|TRBD1
TGCGCCAGCAGCCGACAACTCCCACCATCGGACAGGGGGAATTCACCCCTCCACTTT
CASSRQLPPSDRGNSPLHF
>-|TRBV6-5|TRBJ2-7|-
TGTGCCACCGCCATGGCCAGGGACTCCTACGAGCAGTACTTC
CATAMARDSYEQYF
>-|TRBV20-1|TRBJ2-7|-
TGCAGTGCTAGAGCTAGCTACGAGCAGTACTTC
CSARASYEQYF
>once|TRBV18|TRBJ1-2|TRBD1
TGTGCCAGCTCACCGGGACAGGGATATGGCTACACCTTC
CASSPGQGYGYTF
>-|TRBV2|TRBJ2-1|-
TGTGCCAGCAGGACTAGTCTATATGTCAATGAGCAGTTCTTC
CASRTSLYVNEQFF
>few|TRBV2|TRBJ2-3|TRBD1
TGTGCCAGCATGACAGGGGGCGGCACAGATACGCAGTATTTT
CASMTGGGTDTQYF
>-|TRBV28|TRBJ1-6|-
TGTGCCAGCAGCCCCGTAGCAGGGAAGTCACCCCTCCACTTT
CASSPVAGKSPLHF
>-|TRBV11-3|TRBJ2-1|-
TGTGCCAGCAGCCGAGGACTGGCCGAGAATGAGCAGTTCTTC
CASSRGLAENEQFF
>-|TRBV9|TRBJ2-3|TRBD2
TGTGCCAGCAGCGTAGGGGGGGCTAGCGGGAGATCAGATACGCAGTATTTT
CASSVGGASGRSDTQYF
>-|TRBV19|TRBJ2-5|-
TGTGCCAGTAGTTCCTTACAGACAACCCAAGAGACCCAGTACTTC
CASSSLQTTQETQYF
>-|TRBV11-2|TRBJ2-1|-
TGTGCCAGCGGCCACGGAAGCTCCCAGGATGAGCAGTTCTTC
CASGHGSSQDEQFF
>once|TRBV14|TRBJ2-1|TRBD2
TGTGCCAGCAGCCAAGATCTAGCGGAGTTACCCAATGAGCAGTTCTTC
CASSQDLAELPNEQFF
>-|TRBV2|TRBJ1-2|-
TGTGCCAGCAGTGGGGGGACAAGGGTAACTACCTATGGCTACACCTTC
CASSGGTRVTTYGYTF
>-|TRBV4-2|TRBJ2-1|TRBD2
TGTGCCAGCAGCCAAGATGAAGCGGGAGGGGAGCAGTTCTTC
CASSQDEAGGEQFF
>-|TRBV5-1|TRBJ1-5|-
TGCGCCAGCAGCTTGGCAGGACCTGGGGGGGATCAGCCCCAGCATTTT
CASSLAGPGGDQPQHF
>-|TRBV19|TRBJ2-1|TRBD1
TGTGCCAGTAGTGACCCGGGACAGAGAGCCAATGAGCAGTTCTTC
CASSDPGQRANEQFF
>few|TRBV11-2|TRBJ2-7|-
TGTGCCAGCAGCCCTTATTACGAGCAGTACTTC
CASSPYYEQYF
>once|TRBV5-1|TRBJ1-1|-
TGCGCCAGCAGCCTCAAGTTGGGGGGGCGAGGCACTGAAGCTTTCTTT
CASSLKLGGRGTEAFF
>-|TRBV5-1|TRBJ2-5|TRBD1
TGCGCCAGCAGCTTGAGTGACAGGGGGGAGACCCAGTACTTC
CASSLSDRGETQYF
>-|TRBV6-6|TRBJ2-5|TRBD2
TGTGCCAGCAGTTGGACTAGCCGGGTAGAGACCCAGTACTTC
CASSWTSRVETQYF
>-|TRBV6-2/TRBV6-3|TRBJ2-1|-
TGTGCCAGCAGTTTAAATAGCCCGAACAACTACAATGAGCAGTTCTTC
CASSLNSPNNYNEQFF
>-|TRBV2|TRBJ2-7|TRBD2
TGTGCCAGCAGGAACGGGGGGGGATACGAGCAGTACTTC
CASRNGGGYEQYF